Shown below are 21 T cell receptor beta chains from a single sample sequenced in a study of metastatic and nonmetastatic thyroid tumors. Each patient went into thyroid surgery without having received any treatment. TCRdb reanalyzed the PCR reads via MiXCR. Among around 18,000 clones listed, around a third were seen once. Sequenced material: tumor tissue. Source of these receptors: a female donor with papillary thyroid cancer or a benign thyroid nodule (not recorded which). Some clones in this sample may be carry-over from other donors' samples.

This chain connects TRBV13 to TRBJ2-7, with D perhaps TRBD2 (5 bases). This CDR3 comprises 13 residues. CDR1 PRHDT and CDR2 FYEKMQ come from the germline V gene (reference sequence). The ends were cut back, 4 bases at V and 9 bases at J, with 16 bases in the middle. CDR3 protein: CASSSRGSATQYF. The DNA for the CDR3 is TGTGCCAGCAGCTCCCGGGGTAGCGCTACGCAGTACTTC.

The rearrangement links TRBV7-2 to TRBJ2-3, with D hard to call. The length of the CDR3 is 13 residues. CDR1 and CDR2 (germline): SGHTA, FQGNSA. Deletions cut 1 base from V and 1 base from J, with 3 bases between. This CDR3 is CASSLGGTDTQYF. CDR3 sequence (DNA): TGTGCCAGCAGCTTAGGGGGCACAGATACGCAGTATTTT.

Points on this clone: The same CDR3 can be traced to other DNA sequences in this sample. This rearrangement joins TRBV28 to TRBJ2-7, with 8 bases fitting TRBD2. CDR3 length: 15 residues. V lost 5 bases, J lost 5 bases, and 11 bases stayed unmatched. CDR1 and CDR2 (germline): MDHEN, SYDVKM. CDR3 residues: CASSPPTPGGNEQYF. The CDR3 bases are TGTGCCAGCAGTCCTCCGACACCGGGGGGGAACGAGCAGTACTTC.

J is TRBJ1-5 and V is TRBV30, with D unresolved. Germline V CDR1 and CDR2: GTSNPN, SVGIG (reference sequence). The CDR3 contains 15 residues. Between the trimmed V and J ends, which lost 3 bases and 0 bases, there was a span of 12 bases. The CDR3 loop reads CAWRPDGYSNQPQHF. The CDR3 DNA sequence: TGTGCCTGGAGACCGGACGGATATAGCAATCAGCCCCAGCATTTT.

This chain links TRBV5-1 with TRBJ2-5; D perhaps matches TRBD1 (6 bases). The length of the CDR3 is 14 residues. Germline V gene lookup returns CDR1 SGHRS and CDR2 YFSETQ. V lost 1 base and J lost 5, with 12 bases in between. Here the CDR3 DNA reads TGCGCCAGCAGCTTGCCCGGACAGTGGGAGACCCAGTACTTC. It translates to CASSLPGQWETQYF.

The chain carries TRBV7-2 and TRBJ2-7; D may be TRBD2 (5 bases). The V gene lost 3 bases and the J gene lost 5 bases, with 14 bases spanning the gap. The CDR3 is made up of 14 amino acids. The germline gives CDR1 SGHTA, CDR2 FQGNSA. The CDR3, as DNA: TGTGCCAGCAGCTTGACGGACTCATCTCACGAGCAGTACTTC. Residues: CASSLTDSSHEQYF.

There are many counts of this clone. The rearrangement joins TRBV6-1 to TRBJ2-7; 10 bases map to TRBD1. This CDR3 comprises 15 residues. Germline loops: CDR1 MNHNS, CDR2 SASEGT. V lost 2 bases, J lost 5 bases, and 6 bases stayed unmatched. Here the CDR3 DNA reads TGTGCCAGCAGTGAATGGGGACAGGGGATAGACGAGCAGTACTTC. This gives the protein CASSEWGQGIDEQYF.

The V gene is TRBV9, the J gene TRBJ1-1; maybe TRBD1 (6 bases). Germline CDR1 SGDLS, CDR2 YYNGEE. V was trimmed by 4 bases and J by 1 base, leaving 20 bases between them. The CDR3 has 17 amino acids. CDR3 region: CASSIHGGGPGNTEAFF. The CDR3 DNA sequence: TGTGCCAGCAGCATCCACGGGGGCGGTCCGGGGAACACTGAAGCTTTCTTT.

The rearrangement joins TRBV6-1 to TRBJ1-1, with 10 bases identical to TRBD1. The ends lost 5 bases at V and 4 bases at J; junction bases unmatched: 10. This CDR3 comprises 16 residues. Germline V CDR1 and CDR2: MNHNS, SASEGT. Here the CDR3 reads CASSLNYDRGLTEAFF. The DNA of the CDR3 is TGTGCCAGCAGTCTAAATTACGACAGGGGGCTCACTGAAGCTTTCTTT.

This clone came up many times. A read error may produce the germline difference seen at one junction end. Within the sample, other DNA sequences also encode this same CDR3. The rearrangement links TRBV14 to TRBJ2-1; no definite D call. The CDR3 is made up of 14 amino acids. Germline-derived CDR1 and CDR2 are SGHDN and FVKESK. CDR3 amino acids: CASSQISRYNEQFF. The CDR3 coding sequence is TGCGCCAGCAGCCAAATATCTAGGTACAATGAGCAGTTCTTC.

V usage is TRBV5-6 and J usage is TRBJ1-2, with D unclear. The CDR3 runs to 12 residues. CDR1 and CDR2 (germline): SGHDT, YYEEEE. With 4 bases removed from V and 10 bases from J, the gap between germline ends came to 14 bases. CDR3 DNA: TGTGCCAGCAGCCTGCTGGACGGGGACTACACCTTC. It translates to CASSLLDGDYTF.

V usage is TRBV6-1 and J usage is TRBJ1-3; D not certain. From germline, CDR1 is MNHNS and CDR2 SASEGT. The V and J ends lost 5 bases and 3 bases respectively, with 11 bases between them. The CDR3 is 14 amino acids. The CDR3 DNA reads TGTGCCAGCAGTCCCACTCCCGGTGGAAACACCATATATTTT. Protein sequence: CASSPTPGGNTIYF.

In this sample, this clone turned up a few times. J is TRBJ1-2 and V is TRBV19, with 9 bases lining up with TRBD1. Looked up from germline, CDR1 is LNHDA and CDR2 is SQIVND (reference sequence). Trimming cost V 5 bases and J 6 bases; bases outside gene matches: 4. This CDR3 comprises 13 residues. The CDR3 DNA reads TGTGCCAGTAGTCCACAGGGGGCAAATGGCTACACCTTC. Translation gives CASSPQGANGYTF.

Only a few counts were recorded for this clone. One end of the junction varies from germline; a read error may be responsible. CDR3 DNA: TGTGCCAGCAGTGGGGACTATCTGGTCTCTGGAAACAACATATATTTT. Translated, it gives CASSGDYLVSGNNIYF. The chain employs TRBV6-1 and TRBJ1-3; TRBD1 might be the D (5 bases). Germline V gives CDR1 MNHNS, CDR2 SASEGT. The CDR3 has 16 amino acids.

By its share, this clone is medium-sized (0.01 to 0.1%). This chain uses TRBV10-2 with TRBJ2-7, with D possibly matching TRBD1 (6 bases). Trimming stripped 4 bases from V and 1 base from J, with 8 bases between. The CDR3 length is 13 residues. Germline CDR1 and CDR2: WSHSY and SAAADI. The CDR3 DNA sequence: TGCGCCAGCAGTGGGGACACTTCCTACGAGCAGTACTTC. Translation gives CASSGDTSYEQYF.

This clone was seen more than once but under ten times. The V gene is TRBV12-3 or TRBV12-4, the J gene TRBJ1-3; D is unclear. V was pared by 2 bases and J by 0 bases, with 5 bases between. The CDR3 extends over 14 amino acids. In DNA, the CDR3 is TGTGCCAGCAGTTTAACGACCTCTGGAAACACCATATATTTT. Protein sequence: CASSLTTSGNTIYF.

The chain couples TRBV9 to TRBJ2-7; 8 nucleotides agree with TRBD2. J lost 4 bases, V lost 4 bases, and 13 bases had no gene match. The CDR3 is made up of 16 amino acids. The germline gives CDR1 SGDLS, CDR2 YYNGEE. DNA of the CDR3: TGTGCCAGCAGCCCACAGTCCAGCGGGAGTGGTTACGAGCAGTACTTC. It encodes CASSPQSSGSGYEQYF.

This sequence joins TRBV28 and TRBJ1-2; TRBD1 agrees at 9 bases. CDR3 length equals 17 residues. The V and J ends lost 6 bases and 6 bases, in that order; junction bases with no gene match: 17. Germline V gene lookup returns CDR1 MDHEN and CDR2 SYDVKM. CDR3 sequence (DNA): TGTGCCAGCAGCTACCAAGCGGGGCCCGGACAGGGGAATGGCTACACCTTC. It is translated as CASSYQAGPGQGNGYTF.

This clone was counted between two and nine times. The CDR3, as DNA: TGCAGTGCTAGAGACCCCTTGGGGGATAATCAGCCCCAGCATTTT. It translates to CSARDPLGDNQPQHF. The chain is built from TRBV20-1 and TRBJ1-5; maybe TRBD1 (5 bases). Between the trimmed V and J ends, which lost 0 bases and 4 bases, there was a span of 13 bases. The CDR3 totals 15 residues. Germline assignment: CDR1 DFQATT and CDR2 SNEGSKA (reference sequence).

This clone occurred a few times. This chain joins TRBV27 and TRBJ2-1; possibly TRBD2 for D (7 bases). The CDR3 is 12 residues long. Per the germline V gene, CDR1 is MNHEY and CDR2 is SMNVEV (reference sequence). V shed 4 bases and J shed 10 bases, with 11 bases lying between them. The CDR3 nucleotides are TGTGCCAGCAGTTGGGGGAGGGGGGAGCAGTTCTTC. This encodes CASSWGRGEQFF.

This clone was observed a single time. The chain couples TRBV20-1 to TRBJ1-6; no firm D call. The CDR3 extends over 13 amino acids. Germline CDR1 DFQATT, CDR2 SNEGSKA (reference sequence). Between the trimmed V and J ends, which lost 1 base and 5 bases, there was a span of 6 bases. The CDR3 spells CSARADHNSPLHF. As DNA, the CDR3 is TGCAGTGCTAGAGCGGACCATAATTCACCCCTCCACTTT.